The clone carrying this T cell receptor (beta chain) is called medium-sized (0.01 to 0.1%) based on its frequency. Its specificity is unknown. This sample is part of a study of CD8 T cells in cerebrospinal fluid in Alzheimer's disease. Germline CDR1 and CDR2: MRHNA and SNTAGT. CDR3 length equals 15 residues. Notes on the study in general: Finding EBV-specific TCRs in cerebrospinal fluid does not show EBV causes Alzheimer's disease.

CSF cells were profiled by 10X single-cell V(D)J and 5' expression. One entry per CDR3 protein, without DNA, is what TCRdb gives after re-calling the 10x single-cell sequencing reads. The sample features 1,500 to 2,000 distinct CDR3 sequences, with less than 7% in its top ten. Sequenced material: cerebrospinal fluid. The clonotype comes from a human donor in good health. The chain carries TRBV6-4 and TRBJ2-7; TCRdb designates TRBD1, a call that cannot be tested without DNA. The CDR3 spells CASSLEAGANYEQYF.